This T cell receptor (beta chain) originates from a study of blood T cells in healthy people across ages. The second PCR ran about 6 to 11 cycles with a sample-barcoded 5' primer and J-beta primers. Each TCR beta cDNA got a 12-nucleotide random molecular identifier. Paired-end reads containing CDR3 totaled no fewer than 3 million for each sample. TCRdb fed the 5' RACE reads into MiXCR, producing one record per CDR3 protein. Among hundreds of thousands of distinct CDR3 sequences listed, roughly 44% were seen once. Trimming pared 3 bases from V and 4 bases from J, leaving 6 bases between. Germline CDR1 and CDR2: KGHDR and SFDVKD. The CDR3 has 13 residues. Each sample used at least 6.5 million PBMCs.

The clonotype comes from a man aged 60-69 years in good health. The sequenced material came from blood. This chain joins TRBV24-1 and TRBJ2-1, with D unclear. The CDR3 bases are TGTGCCACCAGTGATATGGGGTACAATGAGCAGTTCTTC. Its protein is CATSDMGYNEQFF.